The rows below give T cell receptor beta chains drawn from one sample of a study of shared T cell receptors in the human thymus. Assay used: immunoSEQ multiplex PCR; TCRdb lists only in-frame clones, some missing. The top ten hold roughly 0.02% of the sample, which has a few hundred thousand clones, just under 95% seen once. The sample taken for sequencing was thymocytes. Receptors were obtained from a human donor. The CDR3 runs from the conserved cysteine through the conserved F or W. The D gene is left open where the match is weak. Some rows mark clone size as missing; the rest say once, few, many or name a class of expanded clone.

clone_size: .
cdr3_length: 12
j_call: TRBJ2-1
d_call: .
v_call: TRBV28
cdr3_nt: TGTGCCAGCAGCCCCGTGAGCGGTGAGCAGTTCTTC
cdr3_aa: CASSPVSGEQFF

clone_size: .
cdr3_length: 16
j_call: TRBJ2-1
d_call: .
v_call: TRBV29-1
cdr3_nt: TGCAGCGTGGAACCGGGACTCCGAGGCTCCTACAATGAGCAGTTCTTC
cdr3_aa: CSVEPGLRGSYNEQFF

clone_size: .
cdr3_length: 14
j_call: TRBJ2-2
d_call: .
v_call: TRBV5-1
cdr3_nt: TGCGCCAGCAGCTTGGGGCTCTCCACCGGGGAGCTGTTTTTT
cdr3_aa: CASSLGLSTGELFF

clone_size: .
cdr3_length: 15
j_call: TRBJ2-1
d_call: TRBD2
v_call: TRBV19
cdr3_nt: TGTGCCAGTAGTTCCGCGGGAGCTGAATACAATGAGCAGTTCTTC
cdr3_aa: CASSSAGAEYNEQFF

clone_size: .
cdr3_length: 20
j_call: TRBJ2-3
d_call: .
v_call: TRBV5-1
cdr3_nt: TGCGCCAGCAGCTTGGAGGTCAGGGCCTCCCTAATTCTATGGACAGATACGCAGTATTTT
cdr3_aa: CASSLEVRASLILWTDTQYF

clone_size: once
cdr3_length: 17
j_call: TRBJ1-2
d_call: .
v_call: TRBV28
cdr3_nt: TGTGCCAGCAGTTTAAGTCCACAAACACAACCGATCTATGGCTACACCTTC
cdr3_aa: CASSLSPQTQPIYGYTF

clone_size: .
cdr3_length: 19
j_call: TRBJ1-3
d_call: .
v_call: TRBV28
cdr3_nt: TGTGCCAGCAGTTTATGTCGGGTGATGCTGCGGAGCTCTGGAAACACCATATATTTT
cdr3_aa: CASSLCRVMLRSSGNTIYF

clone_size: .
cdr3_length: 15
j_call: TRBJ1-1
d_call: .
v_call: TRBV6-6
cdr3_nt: TGTGCCAGCAGTTACGGGACCCCGAGCGTCACTGAAGCTTTCTTT
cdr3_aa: CASSYGTPSVTEAFF

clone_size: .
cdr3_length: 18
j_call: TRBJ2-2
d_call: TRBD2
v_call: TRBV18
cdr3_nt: TGTGCCAGCTCAACCACTGTTTTTCTAGCGGGACGTTCCGGGGAGCTGTTTTTT
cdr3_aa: CASSTTVFLAGRSGELFF

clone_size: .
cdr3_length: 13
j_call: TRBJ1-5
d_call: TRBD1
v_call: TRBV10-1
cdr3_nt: TGCGCCAGCAGCGGACAGGTGGGTCAGCCCCAGCATTTT
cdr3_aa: CASSGQVGQPQHF

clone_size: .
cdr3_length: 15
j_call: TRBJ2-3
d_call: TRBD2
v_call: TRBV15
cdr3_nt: TGTGCCACCAGCAGGGGACTAGTGGGCGCAGATACGCAGTATTTT
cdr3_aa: CATSRGLVGADTQYF

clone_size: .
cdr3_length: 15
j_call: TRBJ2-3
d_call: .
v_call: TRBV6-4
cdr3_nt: TGTGCCAGCAGCCTCCGAGGGCGAGGTCCAGATACGCAGTATTTT
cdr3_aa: CASSLRGRGPDTQYF

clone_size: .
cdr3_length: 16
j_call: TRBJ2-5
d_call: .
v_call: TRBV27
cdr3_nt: TGTGCCAGCAGTTTATGGCCCTTTAGGGGGGAAGAGACCCAGTACTTC
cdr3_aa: CASSLWPFRGEETQYF

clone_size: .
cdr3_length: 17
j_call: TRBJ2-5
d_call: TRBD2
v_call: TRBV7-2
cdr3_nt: TGTGCCAGCAGCCGTAGACTAGCGGGAGTAAGTCTAGAGACCCAGTACTTC
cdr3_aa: CASSRRLAGVSLETQYF

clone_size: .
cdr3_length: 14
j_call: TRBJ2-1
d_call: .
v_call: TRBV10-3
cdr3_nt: TGTGCCATCAGTGAAAGCGACAGCGTTGGGGGGCAGTTCTTC
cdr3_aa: CAISESDSVGGQFF

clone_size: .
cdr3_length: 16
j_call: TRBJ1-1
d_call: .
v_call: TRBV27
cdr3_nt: TGTGCCAGCAGCAAGTCGGTTTTTGCAGTGAACACTGAAGCTTTCTTT
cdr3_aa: CASSKSVFAVNTEAFF

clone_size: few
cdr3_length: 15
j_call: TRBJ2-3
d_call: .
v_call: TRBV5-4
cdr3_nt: TGTGCCAGCAGTCCCCGGTGGCCGAAGGCAGATACGCAGTATTTT
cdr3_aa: CASSPRWPKADTQYF

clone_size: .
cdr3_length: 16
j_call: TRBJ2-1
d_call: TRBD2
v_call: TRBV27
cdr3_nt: TGTGCCAGCAGTGACGCTAGCGGGAGTTCCTACAATGAGCAGTTCTTC
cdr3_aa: CASSDASGSSYNEQFF

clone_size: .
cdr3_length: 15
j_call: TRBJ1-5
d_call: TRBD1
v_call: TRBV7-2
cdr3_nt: TGTGCCAGCAGTGAGGACAGGGGGGACAATCAGCCCCAGCATTTT
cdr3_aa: CASSEDRGDNQPQHF

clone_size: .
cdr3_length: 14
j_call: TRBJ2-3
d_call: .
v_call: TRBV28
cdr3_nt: TGTGCCAGCAGTTTTCCAGGAAGCACAGATACGCAGTATTTT
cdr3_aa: CASSFPGSTDTQYF

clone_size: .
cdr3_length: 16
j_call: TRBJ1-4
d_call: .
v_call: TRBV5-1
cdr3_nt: TGCGCCAGCAGCTTGGTCCCGGGGAGGATGCCTGAAAAACTGTTTTTT
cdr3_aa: CASSLVPGRMPEKLFF

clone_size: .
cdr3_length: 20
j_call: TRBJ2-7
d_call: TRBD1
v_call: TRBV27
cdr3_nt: TGTGCCAGCAGTCCCCGGACAGGGGGGAATGGGAATCTGGGCTCCTACGAGCAGTACTTC
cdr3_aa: CASSPRTGGNGNLGSYEQYF

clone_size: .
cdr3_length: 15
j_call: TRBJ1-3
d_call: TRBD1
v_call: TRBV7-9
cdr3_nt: TGTGCCAGCAGTCAACCGGGACAGGGACAGAACACCATATATTTT
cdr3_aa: CASSQPGQGQNTIYF

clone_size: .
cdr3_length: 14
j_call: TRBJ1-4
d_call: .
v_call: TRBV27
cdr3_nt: TGTGCCAGCAGCCAGGACGGAGATAATGAAAAACTGTTTTTT
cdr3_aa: CASSQDGDNEKLFF